Following are 26 T cell receptor beta chains from one sample sequenced in a study of graft-versus-host responses after intestinal transplantation. Generated by immunoSEQ multiplex PCR, the TCRdb table keeps only in-frame clones and is missing some. This table has about 20,000 clones, under 50% appearing once. Sequencing was performed on alloreactive CD4+ T cells from a mixed lymphocyte reaction culture, taken before intestinal transplant. Subset noted: CFSE-low proliferating T cells sorted from roughly 6-day pre-transplant mixed lymphocyte reaction (GvH or HvG direction). The source is a human patient who received an intestinal transplant.

Only a few counts were recorded for this clone. J is TRBJ2-1 and V is TRBV6-5; 11 bases line up with TRBD2. Per germline, CDR1 MNHEY and CDR2 SVGAGI. The CDR3 is 16 amino acids. V shed 0 bases, J shed 7 bases, and the junction held 5 bases outside the gene matches. CDR3 in amino acids: CASSYSLAGGENEQFF. DNA of the CDR3: TGTGCCAGCAGTTACTCGTTAGCGGGGGGGGAAAATGAGCAGTTCTTC.

V and J are TRBV9 and TRBJ1-2, with D maybe TRBD1 (5 bases). V was shortened by 5 bases and J by 7 bases, with 18 bases between the two germline ends. The germline V gene encodes CDR1 SGDLS and CDR2 YYNGEE. This CDR3 is 14 amino acids long. In DNA form, the CDR3 reads TGTGCCAGCAGTGGGGGGGTTTTGGCCTTTGGCTACACCTTC. Its translation: CASSGGVLAFGYTF.

V usage is TRBV19 and J usage is TRBJ2-2; TRBD2 aligns across 9 bases. The V segment lost 7 bases and the J segment 4 bases; nucleotides outside the gene matches: 7. CDR3 length equals 15 residues. CDR1 and CDR2 (germline): LNHDA, SQIVND (reference sequence). CDR3 residues: CASTNAGGLTGELFF. DNA for the CDR3: TGTGCCAGTACTAATGCGGGGGGGCTCACCGGGGAGCTGTTTTTT.

The rearrangement joins TRBV6-6 to TRBJ1-1; TRBD1 might be the D (5 bases). CDR3 length: 14 amino acids. Germline lookup yields CDR1 MNHNY and CDR2 SVGAGI (reference sequence). Trimming stripped 8 bases from V and 1 base from J, with 14 bases between. The DNA for the CDR3 is TGTGCCAGCGGGGCGCCCGTGGAGAACACTGAAGCTTTCTTT. Encoded protein: CASGAPVENTEAFF.

This clone came up once. The chain links TRBV7-2 to TRBJ1-5; 8 bases line up with TRBD1. Germline loops: CDR1 SGHTA, CDR2 FQGNSA. The junction had 4 bases not matched to a gene; V was cut back by 3 bases and J by 6 bases. The CDR3 runs 14 residues. The CDR3 sequence: CASSLVTGVQPQHF. CDR3 nucleotides: TGTGCCAGCAGCTTGGTGACAGGGGTTCAGCCCCAGCATTTT. The full variable domain, its missing parts supplied by reference TRBV7-2 and TRBJ1-5, is GAGVSQSPSNKVTEKGKDVELRCDPISGHTALYWYRQSLGQGLEFLIYFQGNSAPDKSGLPSDRFSAERTGGSVSTLTIQRTQQEDSAVYLCASSLVTGVQPQHFGDGTRLSIL.

The chain is built from TRBV7-2 and TRBJ1-1, with D possibly TRBD1 on 5 matching bases. The length of the CDR3 is 15 residues. The V end lost 5 bases, the J end lost 1 base, and 14 bases lay between the germline ends. CDR1 and CDR2 (germline): SGHTA, FQGNSA. This chain's CDR3 is CASSLPGLPNTEAFF. For the CDR3, the DNA is TGTGCCAGCAGCCTACCGGGACTGCCGAACACTGAAGCTTTCTTT.

The chain is built from TRBV25-1 and TRBJ1-2, with 9 bases that match TRBD1. The CDR3 totals 16 residues. CDR1 is MGHDK, CDR2 SYGVNS, per germline. The J segment lost 2 bases and the V segment lost 5 bases, leaving 9 bases of the junction unmatched. The CDR3 spells CASSLGTGPLNYGYTF. The CDR3 DNA reads as TGTGCCAGCAGTCTCGGGACAGGGCCCCTAAACTATGGCTACACCTTC.

The rearrangement joins TRBV4-1 to TRBJ2-2; tentative D call: TRBD2 (5 bases). There are 17 residues in the CDR3. From germline, CDR1 is MGHRA and CDR2 YSYEKL. V was cut by 1 base and J by 0 bases, with 12 bases left in between. The CDR3 DNA follows: TGCGCCAGCAGCCAAGTGGGGAGCCTTACGAACACCGGGGAGCTGTTTTTT. Its translation is CASSQVGSLTNTGELFF.

The V and J genes are TRBV9 and TRBJ2-2; D ambiguous. From germline, CDR1 is SGDLS and CDR2 YYNGEE. The CDR3 is made up of 14 amino acids. Trimming took off 3 bases at V and 4 bases at J, with 10 bases between the two ends. The DNA of the CDR3 is TGTGCCAGCAGCGCCCGCCGGAGCACCGGGGAGCTGTTTTTT. This translates into CASSARRSTGELFF.

The genes are TRBV18 and TRBJ1-2; 7 bases map to TRBD1. Trimming at V came to 3 bases and at J to 4 bases, leaving 8 bases not matched to a gene. CDR1 and CDR2 from the germline V gene are KGHSH and LQKENI. The CDR3 runs 15 residues. The CDR3, as DNA: TGTGCCAGCTCACCCGTGACAGGGTCGGGCTATGGCTACACCTTC. Translated, it gives CASSPVTGSGYGYTF.

The chain combines TRBV5-1 with TRBJ2-3; 7 nucleotides agree with TRBD1. Germline-derived CDR1 and CDR2 are SGHRS and YFSETQ. Trimming cost V 4 bases and J 1 base; bases outside gene matches: 6. The CDR3 totals 15 residues. The CDR3, as DNA: TGCGCCAGCAGCCCCCGGGACAGTCGCACAGATACGCAGTATTTT. Translated, it gives CASSPRDSRTDTQYF. The full variable domain, rest sourced from reference TRBV5-1 and TRBJ2-3, is KAGVTQTPRYLIKTRGQQVTLSCSPISGHRSVSWYQQTPGQGLQFLFEYFSETQRNKGNFPGRFSGRQFSNSRSEMNVSTLELGDSALYLCASSPRDSRTDTQYFGPGTRLTVL.

The rearrangement uses TRBV5-1 and TRBJ1-1, with unresolved D. Between the trimmed V and J ends, which lost 3 bases and 1 base, there was a span of 13 bases. The V gene's germline CDR1 is SGHRS and CDR2 YFSETQ. The CDR3 is 15 residues long. The CDR3 sequence: CASSWGGSGNTEAFF. For the CDR3, the DNA is TGCGCCAGCAGCTGGGGTGGCAGCGGGAACACTGAAGCTTTCTTT.

This chain links TRBV19 with TRBJ2-5; weak D call: TRBD2 (5 bases). The V gene lost 4 bases and the J gene lost 2 bases, with 11 bases spanning the gap. Germline V lookup: CDR1 LNHDA, CDR2 SQIVND (reference sequence). The CDR3 has 14 amino acids. This chain's CDR3 is CASSTRTVQETQYF. CDR3 in DNA: TGTGCCAGTAGTACACGGACTGTACAAGAGACCCAGTACTTC.

This clone was picked up one time. The gene calls are TRBV18 and TRBJ1-6; D might be TRBD1 (5 bases). The CDR3 consists of 15 residues. Germline CDR1 reads KGHSH; CDR2 reads LQKENI. Trimming removed 6 bases at V and 8 bases at J, with 17 bases between. The CDR3 loop is CASSERQPEYSPLHF. In nucleotides, the CDR3 is TGTGCCAGCTCGGAAAGACAGCCCGAGTATTCACCCCTCCACTTT.

This chain uses TRBV5-1 with TRBJ1-6; D gene unclear. In germline, CDR1 is SGHRS, CDR2 YFSETQ. V gave up 0 bases and J gave up 0 bases, with 7 bases separating them. The CDR3 has 16 residues. The CDR3 DNA is TGCGCCAGCAGCTTGGATCTCCGCTCCTATAATTCACCCCTCCACTTT. Encoded protein: CASSLDLRSYNSPLHF.

V gene TRBV21-1 combines with J gene TRBJ1-4; TRBD1 reflects the table's D call only, with no check against the DNA. TRBV21-1 is flagged as a pseudogene. This CDR3 has 18 residues. CDR3 in DNA: TGTGCCAGCAGCACGGGACAGGGCCGAAATGCAACTAATGAAAAACTGTTTTTT. Amino acids: CASSTGQGRNATNEKLFF.

The V and J genes are TRBV5-1 and TRBJ2-1; 8 bases agree with TRBD1. The CDR3 has 17 residues. V shed 4 bases and J 2 bases; nucleotides not matched to a gene: 11. Looked up from germline, CDR1 is SGHRS and CDR2 is YFSETQ. The chain's CDR3 is CASSRELTGVAYNEQFF. CDR3 nucleotide sequence: TGCGCCAGCAGCCGGGAATTGACAGGGGTAGCCTACAATGAGCAGTTCTTC.

The gene calls are TRBV10-3 and TRBJ2-2; the match to TRBD2 covers 7 bases. CDR1 ENHRY and CDR2 SYGVKD come from the germline V gene. The V segment lost 11 bases and the J segment 4 bases; nucleotides outside the gene matches: 4. This CDR3 has 12 amino acids. CDR3 sequence reads: CARDYPTGELFF. CDR3 sequence (DNA): TGTGCCCGGGACTATCCCACCGGGGAGCTGTTTTTT.

The chain uses TRBV6-9 and TRBJ2-3, with D tentatively TRBD1 (5 bases). There are 13 residues in the CDR3. V lost 4 bases and J 3 bases, leaving 8 bases between the germline ends. The germline V gene has CDR1 MNHGY and CDR2 SVAAGI. CDR3 amino acids: CASSWAGTDTQYF. As DNA, the CDR3 is TGTGCCAGCAGTTGGGCAGGGACAGATACGCAGTATTTT.

This chain uses TRBV6-4 with TRBJ1-6; TRBD1 agrees at 8 bases. Germline CDR1 is MRHNA and CDR2 is SNTAGT. The CDR3 runs to 16 residues. Trimming at V came to 6 bases and at J to 7 bases, leaving 11 bases not matched to a gene. The CDR3 nucleotides read TGTGCCAGCAGACCACAGGGGGGGATCGGGAATTCACCCCTCCACTTT. Residues: CASRPQGGIGNSPLHF.

This chain's CDR3 is CASSLWRAQSYQETQYF. The CDR3 DNA sequence: TGTGCCAGCAGCTTATGGCGGGCGCAATCGTACCAAGAGACCCAGTACTTC. This rearrangement joins TRBV7-9 to TRBJ2-5; a possible D gene is TRBD2 (5 bases). CDR3 length equals 17 residues. Trimming took off 2 bases at V and 0 bases at J, with 16 bases between the two ends. Germline assignment: CDR1 SEHNR and CDR2 FQNEAQ (reference sequence).

This clone was observed a few times. This chain connects TRBV13 to TRBJ2-7, with 13 bases identical to TRBD2. This CDR3 contains 17 residues. V shed 5 bases and J 0 bases; nucleotides not matched to a gene: 7. CDR1 and CDR2 from the germline V gene are PRHDT and FYEKMQ (reference sequence). CDR3 DNA sequence: TGTGCCAGCAGCGCCCCGGGACTAGCGGGGTCCTCCTACGAGCAGTACTTC. Encoded protein: CASSAPGLAGSSYEQYF.

This sequence joins TRBV6-5 and TRBJ2-5; 7 bases align to TRBD1. Germline assignment: CDR1 MNHEY and CDR2 SVGAGI. The CDR3 runs to 14 residues. V dropped 7 bases and J dropped 9; count of bases not matched to a gene: 14. CDR3 DNA sequence: TGTGCCAGCAATAGAGGGGGCGAAGCGTGGGCCCAGTACTTC. The encoded protein is CASNRGGEAWAQYF.

J is TRBJ2-2 and V is TRBV5-5, with D possibly being TRBD2 (5 bases). The CDR3 is 16 amino acids. Germline V gene data show CDR1 as SGHKS and CDR2 as YYEKEE (reference sequence). Trimming removed 2 bases at V and 6 bases at J, with 17 bases between. CDR3 protein: CASSFLLGAVPGELFF. As DNA, the CDR3 is TGTGCCAGCAGCTTCTTGCTTGGAGCGGTACCCGGGGAGCTGTTTTTT.

This chain connects TRBV2 to TRBJ1-6, with D unresolved. V was pared by 7 bases and J by 8 bases, with 12 bases between. CDR1 is SNHLY, CDR2 FYNNEI, per germline. The CDR3 has 13 amino acids. CDR3 in DNA: TGTGCCAGCACCCCACAGTCGTATTCACCCCTCCACTTT. Protein sequence: CASTPQSYSPLHF.

This clone was seen a handful of times. The chain uses TRBV27 and TRBJ2-2, with 7 bases fitting TRBD2. Germline trimming cut 1 base from V and 2 bases from J; bases unmatched to any gene: 7. The germline CDR1 and CDR2 sequences are MNHEY and SMNVEV (reference sequence). The CDR3 extends over 17 amino acids. CDR3 sequence (DNA): TGTGCCAGCAGTTTATTGGGACTAAACCAAAACACCGGGGAGCTGTTTTTT. Residues: CASSLLGLNQNTGELFF.